The clone carrying this T cell receptor beta chain is deemed medium-sized by its frequency. This specimen belongs to a study of T cell clusters in autoimmune cytopenias. TRB was amplified by touch-down multiplex PCR, primer pools A and B combined. TCRdb reanalyzed the multiplex PCR reads, giving one entry per CDR3 protein sequence and no DNA. The sample's table shows approximately 4,000 distinct CDR3 sequences. TRB was amplified from 250 ng of peripheral blood genomic DNA per sample. The CDR3 length is 14 residues. From germline, CDR1 is KGHSH and CDR2 LQKENI. This chain joins TRBV18 and TRBJ2-7. The TCR originated in a human donor with an autoimmune cytopenia or autoimmune hepatitis (not recorded which). The sample taken for sequencing was peripheral blood. This CDR3 is CASSRLEHSYEQYF. The variable domain in full, completed from reference TRBV18 and TRBJ2-7, reads NAGVMQNPRHLVRRRGQEARLRCSPMKGHSHVYWYRQLPEEGLKFMVYLQKENIIDESGMPKERFSAEFPKEGPSILRIQQVVRGDSAAYFCASSRLEHSYEQYFGPGTRLTVT.